The text below deals with one T cell receptor beta chain. As yet, its antigen is unknown. Germline is not matched at one junction end, which may reflect a read error. The data derive from a study of cytomegalovirus exposure and HLA in healthy donors. Broader study findings: Rare TCR sequences dominated, though some public TCRs recurred in many donors. CMV antigen specificity was confirmed in vitro for a few CMV-associated chains.

PCR employed 60 Vbeta and 13 Jbeta primers. Sequencing used immunoSEQ multiplex PCR; TCRdb keeps in-frame clones, though not all of them. The table lists 150,000 or so clones, 77% of them singletons. Germline V gives CDR1 SEHNR, CDR2 FQNEAQ (reference sequence). This CDR3 is built from 14 residues. Source material: PBMCs. The V call is TRBV7-9, the J call TRBJ2-7, with TRBD2 matching over 11 bases. The clonotype comes from a female donor in good health and CMV-seronegative. CDR3: CSSIPGTSGGEQYF. DNA of the CDR3: TGTTCCAGCATTCCCGGGACTAGCGGTGGGGAGCAGTACTTC.